These 20 T cell receptor beta chains originate from one sample sequenced in a study of tumor-infiltrating lymphocytes in primary liver carcinoma (dated by TCRdb to about 2017). Blood RNA was extracted from unsorted whole blood with TRIzol reagent; germline DNA came from the DNeasy Blood & Tissue kit. The sample was run on an Illumina HiSeq 2500. Starting from approximately 500 ng total RNA, TCRbeta-specific cDNA was produced by reverse transcription with a constant-region primer and ProtoScript II reverse transcriptase. Three nested multiplex PCR rounds, following a slightly modified ARM-PCR procedure, were used to build the TCRbeta libraries. The first two PCR rounds used multiplex TRBV1-TRBV30 forward primers with a Cbeta reverse primer, each for 10 cycles. Using fastp trimming at Q25 and MiXCR clonotype assembly, TCRdb reanalyzed the public sequencing data and kept in-frame beta chains. Entries that share a CDR3 protein sequence are merged under the most common genes and DNA. The sample records about 320,000 distinct CDR3 sequences, more than 55% of which are singletons. Approximately 9% of the sample goes to the ten largest clones.

Material for sequencing was peripheral blood. These receptor sequences come from a man aged 35 to 55 with primary liver carcinoma and hepatitis B virus infection.

The chain carries TRBV20-1 and TRBJ2-3; 8 bases are a match to TRBD2. The CDR3 contains 15 residues. Germline V CDR1 and CDR2: DFQATT, SNEGSKA (reference sequence). V shed 0 bases and J 5 bases; nucleotides not matched to a gene: 7. In DNA, the CDR3 is TGCAGTGCTAGAGACCCGACTAGCGTGCAAGATACGCAGTATTTT. Translation gives CSARDPTSVQDTQYF.

About this clonotype itself: At one of its ends the junction is not consistent with the germline gene, which may arise from a read error. This chain uses TRBV7-9 with TRBJ1-5; D remains unclear. The CDR3 loop spans 10 amino acids. Looked up from germline, CDR1 is SEHNR and CDR2 is FQNEAQ (reference sequence). CDR3 amino acids: CATADQPKHF. DNA for the CDR3: TGTGCCACCGCTGATCAGCCCAAGCATTTT. Complete variable domain (other parts from reference TRBV7-9 and TRBJ1-5): DTGVSQNPRHKITKRGQNVTFRCDPISEHNRLYWYRQTLGQGPEFLTYFQNEAQLEKSRLLSDRFSAERPKGSFSTLEIQRTEQGDSAMYLCATADQPKHFGDGTRLSIL.

This clonotype was detected once. The missing conserved phenylalanine or tryptophan at the end of this CDR3 makes a read error likely. This chain joins TRBV11-2 and TRBJ2-3, with D perhaps TRBD2 (6 bases). CDR3 size: 14 residues. Germline loops: CDR1 SGHAT, CDR2 FQNNGV. The CDR3 loop reads CSSSRESVTDTQYI. The DNA of the CDR3 is TGTTCCAGCAGTCGGGAGTCTGTCACAGATACGCAGTATATT.

Note on this clonotype: Possible read error: a much larger clone is one base away. The chain is built from TRBV6-1 and TRBJ2-7; D is perhaps TRBD1 or TRBD2 (6 bases each). The CDR3 length is 14 residues. Per the germline V gene, CDR1 is MNHNS and CDR2 is SASEGT. Trimming stripped 4 bases from V and 2 bases from J, with 12 bases between. This CDR3 reads CASSAGAGPYEQYF. CDR3 coding DNA: TGTGCCAGCAGTGCGGGGGCAGGGCCCTACGAGCAGTACTTC.

This chain joins TRBV5-6 and TRBJ2-1, with 8 bases fitting TRBD2. V shed 4 bases, J shed 8 bases, and the junction held 17 bases outside the gene matches. Germline V gene lookup returns CDR1 SGHDT and CDR2 YYEEEE. This CDR3 has 17 amino acids. The CDR3 protein is CASSQILTGGVDDEQFF. CDR3 nucleotides: TGTGCCAGCAGCCAGATCCTAACGGGAGGGGTAGACGATGAGCAGTTCTTC.

Details on this clonotype: One base away lies a much larger clone, so this may be a sequencing read error. The gene calls are TRBV6-5 and TRBJ2-2, with TRBD1 as a possible D gene (5 bases). This CDR3 contains 16 residues. Germline values: CDR1 MNHEY, CDR2 SVGAGI. Trimming removed 2 bases at V and 7 bases at J, with 17 bases between. The CDR3 loop reads CASSYSQGSGIGELFF. DNA for the CDR3: TGTGCCAGCAGTTACAGTCAGGGCTCGGGCATCGGGGAGCTGTTTTTT.

Concerning this clonotype itself: A read error may account for a junction end that differs from germline. The chain links TRBV11-2 to TRBJ1-2, with D perhaps matching TRBD1 (6 bases). Looked up from germline, CDR1 is SGHAT and CDR2 is FQNNGV. The CDR3 contains 14 residues. This CDR3 reads CASSGRGLDYGYIF. Written as DNA, the CDR3 is TGTGCCAGCAGCGGCAGGGGTTTGGACTATGGTTACATCTTC.

The chain recombines TRBV6-1 with TRBJ1-2, with a weak D call TRBD1 (6 bases). Germline V gives CDR1 MNHNS, CDR2 SASEGT. This CDR3 is built from 13 residues. Between the trimmed V and J ends, which lost 7 bases and 7 bases, there was a span of 16 bases. The CDR3 sequence is CASNSQGVGGYTF. The CDR3, as DNA: TGTGCCAGCAATTCACAGGGAGTGGGTGGCTACACCTTC.

This clonotype is deemed medium-sized. This chain links TRBV11-1 with TRBJ1-1; D remains unclear. Germline loops: CDR1 SGHAT, CDR2 FQDESV (reference sequence). The CDR3 sequence is 13 residues long. V lost 4 bases to trimming and J lost 0 bases, with 6 bases between them. The CDR3 reads CASSSQLNTEAFF. In nucleotides, the CDR3 is TGTGCCAGCAGCTCTCAGTTGAACACTGAAGCTTTCTTT.

This clonotype was seen many times. The chain couples TRBV4-3 to TRBJ2-1; D gene ambiguous. Germline-derived CDR1 and CDR2 are LGHNA and YSLEER. The length of the CDR3 is 17 residues. Trimming stripped 0 bases from V and 2 bases from J, with 14 bases between. The CDR3 spells CASSQEGAGHPYNEQFF. As DNA, the CDR3 is TGCGCCAGCAGCCAAGAAGGAGCAGGTCACCCCTACAATGAGCAGTTCTTC.

Turning to this clonotype: A read error may be the cause here, since a much bigger clone is one base away. The chain recombines TRBV4-3 with TRBJ2-1, with D possibly being TRBD2 (6 bases). The CDR3 is made up of 15 amino acids. The germline V gene encodes CDR1 LGHNA and CDR2 YSLEER. The CDR3 reads CANSQEARGGDEQFF. In DNA, the CDR3 is TGCGCCAACAGCCAAGAGGCGAGGGGAGGCGATGAGCAGTTCTTC.

The table lists this clonotype with many counts. The rearrangement joins TRBV29-1 to TRBJ2-7, with 10 bases fitting TRBD2. V lost 7 bases to trimming and J lost 0 bases; unmatched junction nucleotides: 3. In germline, CDR1 is SQVTM, CDR2 ANQGSEA. There are 13 residues in the CDR3. The CDR3 DNA follows: TGCAGCGCAGGACTAGCGGACTCCTACGAGCAGTACTTC. Translated: CSAGLADSYEQYF.

Turning to this clonotype: No conserved phenylalanine or tryptophan ends this CDR3, so it is likely a read error. As DNA, the CDR3 is TGTGCCAGCAGTACACGACCCTTACAGTGGACTAAAGAGACCCAGTACCTC. Residues: CASSTRPLQWTKETQYL. This chain connects TRBV28 to TRBJ2-5; a possible D gene is TRBD2 (6 bases). The germline V and J ends were trimmed by 5 bases and 3 bases, with 22 bases remaining between them. Germline assignment: CDR1 MDHEN and CDR2 SYDVKM. The CDR3 totals 17 residues.

Turning to this clonotype: At one boundary the junction diverges from the germline segment, which might be a read error. The gene calls are TRBV5-1 and TRBJ1-2; D perhaps matches TRBD1 (5 bases). Germline V CDR1 and CDR2: SGHRS, YFSETQ. The CDR3 is 13 residues long. The CDR3 here is CASNLGGIDGYTF. CDR3 sequence (DNA): TGCGCCAGCAACTTGGGGGGTATTGATGGCTACACCTTC. Based on the CDR3 plus reference TRBV5-1 and TRBJ1-2, the full variable domain is KAGVTQTPRYLIKTRGQQVTLSCSPISGHRSVSWYQQTPGQGLQFLFEYFSETQRNKGNFPGRFSGRQFSNSRSEMNVSTLELGDSALYLCASNLGGIDGYTFGSGTRLTVV.

The V and J genes are TRBV12-3 or TRBV12-4 and TRBJ1-3, with 7 bases fitting TRBD1. The CDR3 sequence is 15 residues long. V lost 3 bases to trimming and J lost 3 bases; unmatched junction nucleotides: 5. The CDR3, as DNA: TGTGCCAGCAGTTTTAGGGGGCTCGGTGGAAACACCATATATTTT. Translated: CASSFRGLGGNTIYF.

With regard to this clonotype: A read error may be the cause here, since a much bigger clone is one base away. The V and J genes are TRBV13 and TRBJ1-4; TRBD1 agrees at 7 bases. Germline CDR1 reads PRHDT; CDR2 reads FYEKMQ (reference sequence). This CDR3 is built from 15 residues. The ends lost 2 bases at V and 8 bases at J; junction bases unmatched: 8. DNA for the CDR3: TGTGCCAGCAGCTTACAGTCAGGGGGAGAGGAAAAACTGTTTTTT. This codes for CASSLQSGGEEKLFF.

This clonotype has at least ten counts. The chain employs TRBV5-5 and TRBJ2-5, with a tentative D call TRBD1 (6 bases). Per the germline V gene, CDR1 is SGHKS and CDR2 is YYEKEE (reference sequence). Trimming removed 2 bases at V and 3 bases at J, with 8 bases between. CDR3 length equals 13 residues. CDR3: CASSFRTEETQYF. The CDR3 DNA is TGTGCCAGCAGCTTCCGGACAGAAGAGACCCAGTACTTC.

This clonotype was observed a few times. The CDR3 coding sequence is TGTGCCAGCAGCCACTACGGGGGGGACTACGAGCAGTACTTC. It translates to CASSHYGGDYEQYF. J is TRBJ2-7 and V is TRBV5-8, with 8 bases that match TRBD2. CDR1 and CDR2 from the germline V gene are SGHTS and YDEGEE. V trimming: 4 bases; J trimming: 3 bases; junction bases outside the gene matches: 6. The CDR3 consists of 14 residues.

The V gene is TRBV14, the J gene TRBJ2-1, with 8 bases lining up with TRBD2. Per germline, CDR1 SGHDN and CDR2 FVKESK. V lost 1 base to trimming and J lost 9 bases; unmatched junction nucleotides: 20. The CDR3 has 19 residues. CDR3: CASSQGSSGWLAGNSEQFF. The CDR3 nucleotides are TGTGCCAGCAGCCAAGGCTCATCGGGTTGGTTAGCGGGGAACAGTGAGCAGTTCTTC.

About this clonotype: This may stem from a read error, because a much larger clone lies one nucleotide away. The rearrangement links TRBV4-3 to TRBJ1-4; maybe TRBD1 (5 bases). Per germline, CDR1 LGHNA and CDR2 YSLEER. This CDR3 comprises 15 residues. DNA of the CDR3: TGCGCCGGCAGCCAGGGACCCACAACTAATGAAAAACTGTTTTTT. Its protein is CAGSQGPTTNEKLFF.